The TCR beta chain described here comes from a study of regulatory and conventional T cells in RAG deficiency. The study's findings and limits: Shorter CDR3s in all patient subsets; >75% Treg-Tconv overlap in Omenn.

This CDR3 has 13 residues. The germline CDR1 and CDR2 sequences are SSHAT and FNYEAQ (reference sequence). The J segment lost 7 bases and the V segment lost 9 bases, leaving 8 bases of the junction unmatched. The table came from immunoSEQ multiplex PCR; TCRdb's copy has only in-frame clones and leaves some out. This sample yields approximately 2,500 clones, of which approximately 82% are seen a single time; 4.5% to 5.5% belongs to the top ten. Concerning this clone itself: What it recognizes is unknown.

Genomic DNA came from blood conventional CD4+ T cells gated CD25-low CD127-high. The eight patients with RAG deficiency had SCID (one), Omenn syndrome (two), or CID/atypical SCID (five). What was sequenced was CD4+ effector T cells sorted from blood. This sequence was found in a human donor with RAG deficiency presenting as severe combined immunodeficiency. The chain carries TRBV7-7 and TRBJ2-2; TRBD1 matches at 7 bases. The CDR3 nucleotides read TGTGCCAGAAGCGACAGGGTTGGCGGGGAGCTGTTTTTT. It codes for CARSDRVGGELFF.